This TCR beta chain is from a study of blood T cell repertoires in COVID-19. Residents of under 25 US areas, aged about 18 to 89 years, made up the participants. Cohorts were assigned according to the clinical history that participants reported. Recovered status in Cohort 3 required two negative PCRs, clearance, or symptom resolution. V was clipped by 4 bases and J by 8 bases; unmatched bases: 10. Germline CDR1 reads LGHNA; CDR2 reads YNFKEQ. CDR3 length: 16 residues. Here immunoSEQ multiplex PCR was the method, and the copy in TCRdb shows in-frame clones only, minus some. The data hold approximately 270,000 clones, with 70% to 90% observed a single time.

The TCR originated in a woman in her fifties or sixties who had recovered from COVID-19. The specimen was PBMCs or T cells enriched from blood (not recorded which). The V call is TRBV4-2, the J call TRBJ2-1; 11 bases line up with TRBD2. Here the CDR3 reads CASSLGTSGTFDEQFF. The CDR3 nucleotides are TGTGCCAGCAGCCTGGGGACTAGCGGTACCTTCGATGAGCAGTTCTTC.